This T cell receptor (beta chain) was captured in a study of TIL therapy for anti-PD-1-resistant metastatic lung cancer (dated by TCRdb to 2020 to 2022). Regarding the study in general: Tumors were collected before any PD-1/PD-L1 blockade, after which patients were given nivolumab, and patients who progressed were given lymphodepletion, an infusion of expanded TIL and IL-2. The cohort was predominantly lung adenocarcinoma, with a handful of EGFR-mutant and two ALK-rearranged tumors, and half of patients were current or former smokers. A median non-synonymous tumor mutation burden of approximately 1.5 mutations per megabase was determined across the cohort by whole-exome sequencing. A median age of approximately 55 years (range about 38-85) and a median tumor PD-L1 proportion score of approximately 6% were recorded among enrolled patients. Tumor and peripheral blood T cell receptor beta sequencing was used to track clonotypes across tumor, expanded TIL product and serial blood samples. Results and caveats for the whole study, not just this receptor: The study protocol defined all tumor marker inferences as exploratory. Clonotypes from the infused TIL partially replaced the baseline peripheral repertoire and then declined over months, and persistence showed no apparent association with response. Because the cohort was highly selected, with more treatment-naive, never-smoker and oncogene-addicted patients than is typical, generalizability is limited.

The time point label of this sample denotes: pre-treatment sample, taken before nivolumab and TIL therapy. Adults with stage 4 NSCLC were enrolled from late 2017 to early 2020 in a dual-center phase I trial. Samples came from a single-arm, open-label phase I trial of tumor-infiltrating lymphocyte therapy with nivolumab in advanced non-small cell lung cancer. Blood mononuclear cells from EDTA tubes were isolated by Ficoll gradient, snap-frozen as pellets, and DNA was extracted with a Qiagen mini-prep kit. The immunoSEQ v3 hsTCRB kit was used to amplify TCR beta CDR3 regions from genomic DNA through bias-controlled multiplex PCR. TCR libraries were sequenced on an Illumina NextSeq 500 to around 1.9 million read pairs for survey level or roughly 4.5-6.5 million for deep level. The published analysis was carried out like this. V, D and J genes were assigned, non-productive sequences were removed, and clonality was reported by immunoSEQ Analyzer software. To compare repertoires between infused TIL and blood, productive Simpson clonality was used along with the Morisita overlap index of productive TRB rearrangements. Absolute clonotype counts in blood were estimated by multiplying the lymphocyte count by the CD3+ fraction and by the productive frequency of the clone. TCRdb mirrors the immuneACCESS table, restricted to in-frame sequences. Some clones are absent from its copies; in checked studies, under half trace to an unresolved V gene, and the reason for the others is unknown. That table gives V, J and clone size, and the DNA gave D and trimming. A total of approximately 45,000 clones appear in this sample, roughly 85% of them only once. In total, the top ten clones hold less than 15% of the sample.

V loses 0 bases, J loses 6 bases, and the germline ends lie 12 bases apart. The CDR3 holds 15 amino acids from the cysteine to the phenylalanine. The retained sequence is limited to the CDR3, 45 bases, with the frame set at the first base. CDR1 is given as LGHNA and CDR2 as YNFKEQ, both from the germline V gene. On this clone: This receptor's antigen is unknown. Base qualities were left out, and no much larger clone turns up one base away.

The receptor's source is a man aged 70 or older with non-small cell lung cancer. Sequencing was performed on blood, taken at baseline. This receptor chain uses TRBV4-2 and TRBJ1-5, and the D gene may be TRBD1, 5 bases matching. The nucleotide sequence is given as TGTGCCAGCAGCCAAGATGGAGGGGCCGTTCAGCCCCAGCATTTT. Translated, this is CASSQDGGAVQPQHF.